Following are 30 T cell receptor beta chains from one sample sequenced in a study. TCRdb re-called the 5' RACE reads through MiXCR, storing one row per CDR3 protein. The repertoire consists of approximately 40,000 distinct CDR3 sequences, with about 30% occurring once and the leading ten covering just over 4%. The specimen was tumor-infiltrating memory CD4+ T cells sorted from the breast tumor. Regarding subset: memory CD4+ T cells, CD4+CD45RO+CD25-. These receptors were obtained from a female donor with breast cancer.

This chain joins TRBV9 and TRBJ1-6; D is unresolved. CDR3 length: 14 amino acids. V lost 1 base and J 10 bases, leaving 12 bases between the germline ends. Germline CDR1 is SGDLS and CDR2 is YYNGEE. The chain's CDR3 is CASSVRRAGSPLHF. In DNA, the CDR3 is TGTGCCAGCAGCGTAAGAAGGGCCGGCTCACCCCTCCACTTT. The variable domain in full, completed from reference TRBV9 and TRBJ1-6, reads DSGVTQTPKHLITATGQRVTLRCSPRSGDLSVYWYQQSLDQGLQFLIQYYNGEERAKGNILERFSAQQFPDLHSELNLSSLELGDSALYFCASSVRRAGSPLHFGNGTRLTVT.

A single count supports this clonotype. A read error may produce the germline difference seen at one junction end. The chain combines TRBV6-1 with TRBJ1-3; D is unresolved. This CDR3 is 15 amino acids long. CDR1 is MNHNS, CDR2 SASEGT, per germline. CDR3 protein: CVSSEARGTGNTIYF. CDR3 coding DNA: TGTGTCAGCAGTGAAGCGCGAGGAACTGGAAACACCATATATTTT.

This clonotype was recorded a few times. This chain links TRBV7-9 with TRBJ2-7; D ambiguous. The CDR3 has 14 amino acids. V was cut by 1 base and J by 0 bases, with 7 bases left in between. CDR1 SEHNR and CDR2 FQNEAQ come from the germline V gene (reference sequence). The CDR3 loop reads CASSLEGLSYEQYF. DNA for the CDR3: TGTGCCAGCAGCTTAGAGGGTCTCTCCTACGAGCAGTACTTC.

This clonotype was observed at least ten times. V usage is TRBV27 and J usage is TRBJ1-6, with D unclear. The CDR3 length is 14 residues. Trimming left V 5 bases short and J 7 bases short, with 12 bases between. Germline V lookup: CDR1 MNHEY, CDR2 SMNVEV (reference sequence). DNA for the CDR3: TGTGCCAGCAGTCTCGGGCTACAGAATTCACCCCTCCACTTT. It codes for CASSLGLQNSPLHF.

This clonotype was counted only a few times. The V gene is TRBV4-1, the J gene TRBJ1-2, with a weak D call TRBD1 (5 bases). V gave up 1 base and J gave up 6 bases, with 15 bases separating them. Germline V gives CDR1 MGHRA, CDR2 YSYEKL. This CDR3 is 15 amino acids long. The CDR3 coding sequence is TGCGCCAGCAGCCAAGTGTTGTCGGGGGAAGATGGCTACACCTTC. As protein: CASSQVLSGEDGYTF.

The chain uses TRBV4-2 and TRBJ2-5; 7 nucleotides align to TRBD2. Germline CDR1 LGHNA, CDR2 YNFKEQ. The trim removed 1 base at V and 5 bases at J, leaving 10 bases unmatched. The length of the CDR3 is 16 residues. CDR3 residues: CASSQGEGFNGETQYF. The CDR3 DNA sequence: TGTGCCAGCAGCCAAGGGGAGGGGTTCAACGGGGAGACCCAGTACTTC.

This clonotype was recorded a few times. The V and J genes are TRBV28 and TRBJ1-4; maybe TRBD1 (5 bases). V was cut by 7 bases and J by 8 bases, with 17 bases left in between. There are 14 residues in the CDR3. Germline CDR1 and CDR2: MDHEN and SYDVKM. For the CDR3, the DNA is TGTGCCAGCACTCCGGCGGGGGGGTACGAAAAACTGTTTTTT. It translates to CASTPAGGYEKLFF.

This clonotype appeared a few times. The V call is TRBV20-1, the J call TRBJ2-7; D possibly corresponds to TRBD1 (5 bases). This CDR3 comprises 13 residues. With 0 bases removed from V and 6 bases from J, the gap between germline ends came to 12 bases. Looked up from germline, CDR1 is DFQATT and CDR2 is SNEGSKA (reference sequence). As DNA, the CDR3 is TGCAGTGCTAGAGATGGCAGGGTCGGCGAGCAGTACTTC. Encoded protein: CSARDGRVGEQYF.

Here the CDR3 reads CASSLSQGMSQPQHF. In DNA form, the CDR3 reads TGTGCCAGCAGTTTGTCACAGGGGATGAGTCAGCCCCAGCATTTT. V gene TRBV28 combines with J gene TRBJ1-5; 7 positions match TRBD1. The CDR3 is 15 residues long. CDR1 and CDR2 (germline): MDHEN, SYDVKM. Trimming took 3 bases from V and 6 from J; bases not matched to a gene: 8.

The genes are TRBV5-4 and TRBJ1-1; TRBD1 might be the D (6 bases). Per germline, CDR1 SGHNT and CDR2 YYREEE (reference sequence). V was trimmed by 3 bases and J by 8 bases, leaving 14 bases between them. The length of the CDR3 is 13 residues. CDR3 in DNA: TGTGCCAGCAGCTCGGGACACACACACGAAGCTTTCTTT. Its protein is CASSSGHTHEAFF. Full variable domain (outside the CDR3, taken from reference TRBV5-4 and TRBJ1-1): ETGVTQSPTHLIKTRGQQVTLRCSSQSGHNTVSWYQQALGQGPQFIFQYYREEENGRGNFPPRFSGLQFPNYSSELNVNALELDDSALYLCASSSGHTHEAFFGQGTRLTVV.

This clonotype was observed a handful of times. The V call is TRBV27, the J call TRBJ2-3, with 13 bases fitting TRBD2. The CDR3 is 16 amino acids. V dropped 5 bases and J dropped 4; count of bases not matched to a gene: 6. The germline gives CDR1 MNHEY, CDR2 SMNVEV (reference sequence). The CDR3 DNA reads TGTGCCAGCAGTCCCCGGACTAGCGGGAGTCCAGATACGCAGTATTTT. Its translation is CASSPRTSGSPDTQYF.

The gene calls are TRBV5-1 and TRBJ1-1, with D tentatively TRBD1 (6 bases). This CDR3 contains 13 residues. Trimming shortened V by 4 bases and J by 11 bases, and 18 bases separated the two germline ends. Germline-derived CDR1 and CDR2 are SGHRS and YFSETQ. The CDR3 DNA sequence: TGCGCCAGCAGCCTAGGTACAGGGAGTGACGCTTTCTTT. Encoded protein: CASSLGTGSDAFF.

This clonotype was detected only a few times. The chain couples TRBV10-3 to TRBJ1-5; TRBD1 might be the D (5 bases). CDR3 length: 16 amino acids. Germline CDR1 reads ENHRY; CDR2 reads SYGVKD. V was pared by 4 bases and J by 4 bases, with 17 bases between. The CDR3 loop is CAISGKGSGQNQPQHF. CDR3 nucleotides: TGTGCCATCAGTGGGAAGGGGAGCGGACAAAATCAGCCCCAGCATTTT.

This clonotype was detected only a few times. V usage is TRBV7-9 and J usage is TRBJ2-3; D not certain. There are 13 residues in the CDR3. In germline, CDR1 is SEHNR, CDR2 FQNEAQ (reference sequence). V dropped 4 bases and J dropped 6 bases, with 11 bases sitting between them. For the CDR3, the DNA is TGTGCCAGCAGCTCCTCTGTTCTGGATACGCAGTATTTT. It specifies CASSSSVLDTQYF.

This clonotype was observed a handful of times. The chain couples TRBV12-3 or TRBV12-4 to TRBJ2-1; TRBD1 matches 10 bases. This CDR3 comprises 12 residues. Trimming removed 8 bases from V and 7 bases from J; junction bases left unmatched: 2. The CDR3 DNA reads as TGTGCCAGCGGGACAGGGGATAATGAGCAGTTCTTC. Translating it yields CASGTGDNEQFF.

A note on this clonotype: It may be a read error: a sequence one base away is much more abundant. The J gene is TRBJ2-3, the V gene TRBV5-1; D is uncertain. This CDR3 has 14 residues. Germline loops: CDR1 SGHRS, CDR2 YFSETQ. The V gene lost 4 bases and the J gene lost 1 base, with 10 bases spanning the gap. As DNA, the CDR3 is TGCGCCAGCAGCATGGAAGGTGGCACAGATACGCAGTATTTT. This gives the protein CASSMEGGTDTQYF.

The rearrangement joins TRBV20-1 to TRBJ1-2; possible D gene TRBD1, 5 bases. Germline V gene data show CDR1 as DFQATT and CDR2 as SNEGSKA (reference sequence). The length of the CDR3 is 14 residues. Trimming took off 4 bases at V and 0 bases at J, with 12 bases between the two ends. CDR3 nucleotide sequence: TGCAGTGCTAACGCCGGGACGGCTAACTATGGCTACACCTTC. Translating it yields CSANAGTANYGYTF.

This clonotype was counted at least ten times. The J gene is TRBJ2-3, the V gene TRBV6-2 or TRBV6-3; 10 nucleotides align to TRBD2. The germline CDR1 and CDR2 sequences are MNHEY and SVGEGT. V lost 5 bases to trimming and J lost 3 bases; unmatched junction nucleotides: 2. CDR3 size: 14 residues. CDR3 coding DNA: TGTGCCAGCAGTCGTAGCGGGAGGACAGATACGCAGTATTTT. This sequence encodes CASSRSGRTDTQYF.

V is TRBV3-1 and J is TRBJ2-5, with 7 bases identical to TRBD2. This CDR3 has 15 amino acids. The V gene end was trimmed by 3 bases and the J gene end by 0 bases; junction bases not matched to a gene: 4. Germline V gene lookup returns CDR1 LGHDT and CDR2 YNNKEL (reference sequence). CDR3 sequence: CASSQYGLDQETQYF. CDR3 DNA: TGTGCCAGCAGCCAGTACGGACTAGACCAAGAGACCCAGTACTTC.

This clonotype was picked up a small number of times. The rearrangement uses TRBV5-1 and TRBJ2-1; D is unclear. Trimming pared 2 bases from V and 5 bases from J, leaving 8 bases between. The CDR3 consists of 13 residues. CDR1 and CDR2 from the germline V gene are SGHRS and YFSETQ. CDR3 bases: TGCGCCAGCAGCTTCACGCTGGACAATGAGCAGTTCTTC. It yields the protein CASSFTLDNEQFF. The variable domain in full, completed from reference TRBV5-1 and TRBJ2-1, reads KAGVTQTPRYLIKTRGQQVTLSCSPISGHRSVSWYQQTPGQGLQFLFEYFSETQRNKGNFPGRFSGRQFSNSRSEMNVSTLELGDSALYLCASSFTLDNEQFFGPGTRLTVL.

This clonotype was seen repeatedly, ten times or more. The V gene is TRBV20-1, the J gene TRBJ2-2; D uncertain. Trimming took 1 base from V and 2 from J, leaving 17 bases between them. Germline values: CDR1 DFQATT, CDR2 SNEGSKA (reference sequence). This CDR3 spans 17 amino acids. Written as DNA, the CDR3 is TGCAGTGCTAGAGCCACGAAGGGATTAGCTAACACCGGGGAGCTGTTTTTT. Translating it yields CSARATKGLANTGELFF.

This clonotype was seen more than once but under ten times. This sequence joins TRBV9 and TRBJ1-6; TRBD1 might be the D (5 bases). This CDR3 has 13 residues. The V end lost 0 bases, the J end lost 7 bases, and 5 bases lay between the germline ends. The V gene's germline CDR1 is SGDLS and CDR2 YYNGEE. Written as DNA, the CDR3 is TGTGCCAGCAGCGTAGGGACAAATTCACCCCTCCACTTT. This sequence encodes CASSVGTNSPLHF.

This clonotype has a handful of counts. The chain couples TRBV7-3 to TRBJ2-6; a weak D match, TRBD1 (6 bases). Between the trimmed V and J ends, which lost 1 base and 1 base, there was a span of 14 bases. The CDR3 consists of 18 residues. From germline, CDR1 is SGHTA and CDR2 FQGTGA. The CDR3 is CASSLNQGLTSGANVLTF. CDR3 in DNA: TGTGCCAGCAGCTTAAATCAGGGGCTCACTTCTGGGGCCAACGTCCTGACTTTC. Based on the CDR3 plus reference TRBV7-3 and TRBJ2-6, the full variable domain is GAGVSQTPSNKVTEKGKYVELRCDPISGHTALYWYRQSLGQGPEFLIYFQGTGAADDSGLPNDRFFAVRPEGSVSTLKIQRTERGDSAVYLCASSLNQGLTSGANVLTFGAGSRLTVL.

This clonotype was seen many times. The chain links TRBV9 to TRBJ2-7; D not certain. The germline V gene encodes CDR1 SGDLS and CDR2 YYNGEE. The CDR3 consists of 14 residues. V was clipped by 3 bases and J by 0 bases, with 10 bases between them. The CDR3 DNA follows: TGTGCCAGCAGCGCCGATCACTCCTCCTACGAGCAGTACTTC. Residues: CASSADHSSYEQYF.

This clonotype was seen repeatedly, ten times or more. This chain connects TRBV29-1 to TRBJ2-1; TRBD2 matches 8 bases. This CDR3 spans 15 amino acids. J gave up 9 bases and V 8 bases, and 18 bases lay outside the gene matches. Germline assignment: CDR1 SQVTM and CDR2 ANQGSEA. The CDR3 sequence: CSFVPGGPISSEQFF. CDR3 bases: TGCAGCTTCGTCCCGGGAGGGCCGATAAGTTCTGAGCAGTTCTTC.

V gene TRBV4-2 combines with J gene TRBJ2-3; no clear D gene. The J call is uncertain, as TRBJ1-5 better fits the DNA end. CDR1 and CDR2 (germline): LGHNA, YNFKEQ. This CDR3 comprises 15 residues. CDR3 DNA sequence: TGTGCCACCCTTCCGTCGGTTGCTAGCACAGATACGCAGCATTTT. It translates to CATLPSVASTDTQHF.

The rearrangement joins TRBV6-5 to TRBJ2-5; 7 positions agree with TRBD1. Germline assignment: CDR1 MNHEY and CDR2 SVGAGI. Losses at the gene ends were 2 bases for V and 5 bases for J; bases not matched to a gene: 17. The CDR3 consists of 18 residues. This chain's CDR3 is CASSYTPWDSWSGETQYF. As DNA, the CDR3 is TGTGCCAGCAGTTACACTCCCTGGGACAGCTGGTCTGGCGAGACCCAGTACTTC.

Details on this clonotype: The junction departs from germline at one end; a sequencing error may be responsible. The V gene is TRBV7-8, the J gene TRBJ2-3; 11 bases are shared with TRBD2. The CDR3 covers 14 residues. Germline CDR1 SGHVS, CDR2 FQNEAQ. The CDR3 here is CASSVAGGPGTQYF. CDR3 DNA: TGTGCCAGCAGCGTAGCGGGAGGGCCGGGGACGCAGTATTTT.

The chain employs TRBV7-9 and TRBJ1-1; 7 nucleotides line up with TRBD1. Germline values: CDR1 SEHNR, CDR2 FQNEAQ (reference sequence). The CDR3 totals 12 residues. V was clipped by 4 bases and J by 6 bases; unmatched bases: 2. The CDR3 reads CASSYGQAEAFF. For the CDR3, the DNA is TGTGCCAGCAGCTACGGACAGGCTGAAGCTTTCTTT. Full variable domain (outside the CDR3, taken from reference TRBV7-9 and TRBJ1-1): DTGVSQNPRHKITKRGQNVTFRCDPISEHNRLYWYRQTLGQGPEFLTYFQNEAQLEKSRLLSDRFSAERPKGSFSTLEIQRTEQGDSAMYLCASSYGQAEAFFGQGTRLTVV.

This chain joins TRBV13 and TRBJ2-2; weak D call: TRBD1 (5 bases). This CDR3 contains 13 residues. The germline gives CDR1 PRHDT, CDR2 FYEKMQ (reference sequence). The germline V and J ends were trimmed by 8 bases and 7 bases, with 14 bases remaining between them. CDR3 region: CASSKDQGGELFF. CDR3 DNA sequence: TGTGCCAGCTCAAAGGACCAGGGCGGGGAGCTGTTTTTT.